The clone carrying this T cell receptor (beta chain) was observed many times. The antigen remains undetermined. Using RNA transcripts as the source, TCR beta CDR3 regions were amplified. HTBI primers drove first-round RT-PCR of the TCR CDR3. MiXCR, run by TCRdb on the multiplex PCR reads, gives a single entry per CDR3 protein. The data hold fewer than 750,000 distinct CDR3 sequences, with more than 14% observed a single time. The data are from a study of T cells in Graves' hyperthyroidism and ophthalmopathy. Study-level information: It was at initial diagnosis, before any treatment, that peripheral blood was collected.

The source of the PBMCs was 9.5 to 10 ml of fresh peripheral blood. Whole-study findings and limits: Most thyroid clonotypes expanded above 0.001 appeared in blood too.

The sample taken for sequencing was blood. The source of this sequence is a woman aged 45-65 years with Graves' ophthalmopathy.

CDR3 DNA: TGTGCCAGCAGCGTAGCCCCCCGCGGGAGAAGCGCAGATACGCAGTATTTT. Translating gives CASSVAPRGRSADTQYF. This chain joins TRBV9 and TRBJ2-3; 7 positions match TRBD2. Trimming took 0 bases from V and 4 from J; bases not matched to a gene: 11. The CDR3 is made up of 17 amino acids. From germline, CDR1 is SGDLS and CDR2 YYNGEE.